This T cell receptor (beta chain) was recovered during a study of prognosis after radiotherapy for stage I lung cancer. Background on the study: The patient group consisted of more than ten men and 6 women whose ages spanned 53 to 84, median 74.5 years.

Multiplex PCR, run in two rounds, amplified TCR beta CDR3 from genomic DNA. Used in first-round PCR were primers specific to each TRBV and TRBJ gene. TCRdb re-called the multiplex PCR reads with MiXCR, one entry per CDR3 protein. The sample holds more than 25,000 distinct CDR3 sequences; around 32% are singletons and the top ten take 30% to 40%. Worth noting for this clonotype: This CDR3 fails to terminate in the conserved phenylalanine or tryptophan, so it likely reflects a read error.

The CDR3 contains 13 residues. The germline CDR1 and CDR2 sequences are SGHRS and YFSETQ. This clonotype originated in a donor over 45 with non-small cell lung cancer. Sample: PBMCs, taken before or after stereotactic body radiation therapy (not recorded which). This chain links TRBV5-1 with TRBJ2-3, with 8 bases fitting TRBD2. The CDR3 is CASTSGSKDTQYS. DNA of the CDR3: TGCGCCAGCACCAGCGGGAGCAAAGATACGCAGTATTCT.